Each of the 21 T cell receptor beta chains below was sequenced from the same sample in a study of cytomegalovirus exposure and HLA in healthy donors. The study ran its PCR with 60 Vbeta and 13 Jbeta primers. Some clones are missing from TCRdb's copy, which holds only in-frame ones; the method was immunoSEQ multiplex PCR. Of 150,000 to 200,000 clones listed, roughly 80% were seen once; the top ten hold roughly 8%. Sequencing was carried out using PBMCs. The source of these receptors is a woman aged 35 to 49 in good health and CMV-seropositive.

The chain has TRBV29-1 and TRBJ2-1; 7 nucleotides match TRBD2. With 6 bases clipped from V and 3 bases from J, the junction kept 8 bases outside the gene matches. CDR1 and CDR2 (germline): SQVTM, ANQGSEA. The CDR3 runs 14 residues. The CDR3 nucleotides read TGCAGCGTAGAGTTGGCGGGAGTCTACAATGAGCAGTTCTTC. Protein sequence: CSVELAGVYNEQFF.

The sample holds one count of this clone. The rearrangement joins TRBV18 to TRBJ1-2; 9 bases agree with TRBD1. The CDR3 sequence is 18 residues long. The ends lost 3 bases at V and 4 bases at J; junction bases unmatched: 15. The germline CDR1 and CDR2 sequences are KGHSH and LQKENI. In DNA, the CDR3 is TGTGCCAGCTCACCCCGCGTACCGGGACAGGGTGGGTTCTATGGCTACACCTTC. As protein: CASSPRVPGQGGFYGYTF.

CDR3: CASIPGGAGVPEQFF. CDR3 DNA: TGTGCCAGTATCCCAGGTGGGGCGGGAGTACCTGAGCAGTTCTTC. V usage is TRBV19 and J usage is TRBJ2-1, with 7 bases matching TRBD2. This CDR3 is 15 amino acids long. J was trimmed by 9 bases and V by 7 bases; bases with no gene match: 15. The germline gives CDR1 LNHDA, CDR2 SQIVND (reference sequence).

This chain uses TRBV19 with TRBJ1-1; TRBD1 matches 8 bases. CDR3 length: 16 residues. The V segment lost 4 bases and the J segment 0 bases; nucleotides outside the gene matches: 7. Germline V CDR1 and CDR2: LNHDA, SQIVND (reference sequence). The DNA of the CDR3 is TGTGCCAGTAGTACCCGACAGGGGACCATGAACACTGAAGCTTTCTTT. Its protein product is CASSTRQGTMNTEAFF.

The rearrangement joins TRBV25-1 to TRBJ1-2; 7 bases line up with TRBD1. The V gene's germline CDR1 is MGHDK and CDR2 SYGVNS. V dropped 4 bases and J dropped 8; count of bases not matched to a gene: 13. CDR3 length equals 15 residues. CDR3 bases: TGTGCCAGCAGTGCCGCAGGGGGAAATTTGAAGGGCTACACCTTC. It yields the protein CASSAAGGNLKGYTF.

This chain links TRBV5-3 with TRBJ2-5; 7 positions agree with TRBD2. Being an ORF, TRBV5-3 has a function that is uncertain. The CDR3 has 16 residues. V shed 4 bases, J shed 0 bases, and the junction held 9 bases outside the gene matches. The CDR3 protein is CARSIRDYPYQETQYF. For the CDR3, the DNA is TGTGCCAGAAGCATCCGGGACTACCCGTACCAAGAGACCCAGTACTTC.

This clone was seen a single time. A junction end diverges from the germline sequence, so it may reflect a read error. The chain combines TRBV7-9 with TRBJ1-4; 7 bases line up with TRBD1. The CDR3 extends over 15 amino acids. Germline CDR1 SEHNR, CDR2 FQNEAQ (reference sequence). The CDR3 spells CSSSQGTATNEKLFF. The CDR3 DNA reads TGTTCCAGCAGCCAGGGGACAGCAACTAATGAAAAACTGTTTTTT. Filled out from reference TRBV7-9 and TRBJ1-4, the complete variable domain reads DTGVSQNPRHKITKRGQNVTFRCDPISEHNRLYWYRQTLGQGPEFLTYFQNEAQLEKSRLLSDRFSAERPKGSFSTLEIQRTEQGDSAMYLCSSSQGTATNEKLFFGSGTQLSVL.

This clone was detected only a few times. The gene calls are TRBV7-2 and TRBJ2-7; D call uncertain. This CDR3 has 11 amino acids. Germline CDR1 and CDR2: SGHTA and FQGNSA. Trimming took 3 bases from V and 9 from J, leaving 9 bases between them. The CDR3 reads CASSFAWPQYF. In nucleotides, the CDR3 is TGTGCCAGCAGCTTCGCCTGGCCGCAGTACTTC.

The chain has TRBV27 and TRBJ2-7; TRBD1 agrees at 7 bases. V gave up 5 bases and J gave up 5 bases; unmatched junction bases: 6. This CDR3 region has 13 residues. Germline values: CDR1 MNHEY, CDR2 SMNVEV (reference sequence). The CDR3 DNA is TGTGCCAGCAGTAGGCAGGGGGTCAACGAGCAGTACTTC. Residues: CASSRQGVNEQYF.

This rearrangement joins TRBV7-9 to TRBJ1-1; no reliable D call. V gave up 5 bases and J gave up 0 bases, with 16 bases separating them. In germline, CDR1 is SEHNR, CDR2 FQNEAQ (reference sequence). The CDR3 covers 16 residues. The CDR3 nucleotides read TGTGCCAGCAGCCAACTGAGAGGAGCCATGAACACTGAAGCTTTCTTT. This codes for CASSQLRGAMNTEAFF.

The J gene is TRBJ2-3, the V gene TRBV19; TRBD1 matches 8 bases. V lost 10 bases to trimming and J lost 4 bases; unmatched junction nucleotides: 7. The germline gives CDR1 LNHDA, CDR2 SQIVND (reference sequence). This CDR3 contains 13 residues. CDR3: CATNNRGADTQYF. In nucleotides, the CDR3 is TGTGCCACTAACAACAGGGGGGCAGATACGCAGTATTTT.

The V and J genes are TRBV28 and TRBJ2-3; 7 bases agree with TRBD2. CDR3 length: 18 residues. With V trimmed by 2 bases and J by 1 base, 12 bases remained unmatched. The V gene's germline CDR1 is MDHEN and CDR2 SYDVKM. The CDR3, as DNA: TGTGCCAGCAGTTTACCCACTAAAAGCGGGATCCGCACAGATACGCAGTATTTT. Amino acid sequence: CASSLPTKSGIRTDTQYF.

This chain connects TRBV6-1 to TRBJ2-5; 11 bases align to TRBD1. The J call could be wrong; TRBJ2-7 is a better fit for the DNA end. The CDR3 runs to 16 residues. The V gene's germline CDR1 is MNHNS and CDR2 SASEGT. CDR3 nucleotides: TGTGCCAGCAGTGACTACCGGGACAGGGGGACGTACGAGCAGTACTTC. This gives the protein CASSDYRDRGTYEQYF.

J is TRBJ1-2 and V is TRBV7-6; 10 bases line up with TRBD1. With 5 bases clipped from V and 7 bases from J, the junction kept 7 bases outside the gene matches. CDR1 is SGHVS, CDR2 FNYEAQ, per germline. The CDR3 is 14 amino acids. CDR3 DNA sequence: TGTGCCAGCAGCACAAGGACAGGGGGTGGTGGCTACACCTTC. This gives the protein CASSTRTGGGGYTF.

The chain combines TRBV7-2 with TRBJ2-1, with TRBD2 matching 9 bases. The germline gives CDR1 SGHTA, CDR2 FQGNSA. The CDR3 contains 15 residues. Trimming cost V 1 base and J 7 bases; bases outside gene matches: 5. CDR3 residues: CASSLVAGGRNEQFF. The CDR3 DNA reads as TGTGCCAGCAGCTTAGTCGCGGGAGGGAGGAATGAGCAGTTCTTC.

The chain is built from TRBV13 and TRBJ2-7; 13 bases match TRBD2. This CDR3 has 18 amino acids. V shed 4 bases and J 2 bases; nucleotides not matched to a gene: 11. The germline V gene encodes CDR1 PRHDT and CDR2 FYEKMQ (reference sequence). CDR3 bases: TGTGCCAGCAGCTCCTACACGGAGGGACTAGCGGGAACCTACGAGCAGTACTTC. Protein product: CASSSYTEGLAGTYEQYF. Full variable domain (missing parts from reference TRBV13 and TRBJ2-7): AAGVIQSPRHLIKEKRETATLKCYPIPRHDTVYWYQQGPGQDPQFLISFYEKMQSDKGSIPDRFSAQQFSDYHSELNMSSLELGDSALYFCASSSYTEGLAGTYEQYFGPGTRLTVT.

This clone was picked up a small number of times. In the same sample, other DNA sequences code for this CDR3. The CDR3 DNA reads as TGTGCCAGCAGCGTAGGGCAGGGGGCTTACGAGCAGTACTTC. Residues: CASSVGQGAYEQYF. The V gene is TRBV9, the J gene TRBJ2-7; 8 nucleotides agree with TRBD1. The CDR3 runs to 14 residues. CDR1 SGDLS and CDR2 YYNGEE come from the germline V gene. V was clipped by 0 bases and J by 4 bases; unmatched bases: 3.

This clone was detected a few times. The chain recombines TRBV7-8 with TRBJ2-2; 8 bases map to TRBD1. CDR3 size: 15 residues. V was pared by 5 bases and J by 2 bases, with 4 bases of the junction left unmatched. CDR1 and CDR2 from the germline V gene are SGHVS and FQNEAQ. Written as DNA, the CDR3 is TGTGCCAGCAGCCGGGACAGGACTAACACCGGGGAGCTGTTTTTT. Amino acids: CASSRDRTNTGELFF.

This clone has a handful of counts. The chain couples TRBV7-2 to TRBJ2-2; possibly TRBD2 for D (5 bases). Germline-derived CDR1 and CDR2 are SGHTA and FQGNSA. Trimming stripped 1 base from V and 6 bases from J, with 12 bases between. This CDR3 is built from 15 residues. The CDR3 region is CASSLVRATAGELFF. The CDR3 DNA sequence: TGTGCCAGCAGCTTAGTGCGGGCGACGGCCGGGGAGCTGTTTTTT.

The chain uses TRBV5-1 and TRBJ2-3; 11 bases are a match to TRBD1. The trim removed 4 bases at V and 3 bases at J, leaving 10 bases unmatched. Germline lookup yields CDR1 SGHRS and CDR2 YFSETQ. The CDR3 covers 17 residues. The CDR3 DNA sequence: TGCGCCAGCAGCCCGCCGCCAGGACAGGGGGCGACAGATACGCAGTATTTT. Its protein product is CASSPPPGQGATDTQYF. Using reference TRBV5-1 and TRBJ2-3 for the parts outside the CDR3, the full variable domain is KAGVTQTPRYLIKTRGQQVTLSCSPISGHRSVSWYQQTPGQGLQFLFEYFSETQRNKGNFPGRFSGRQFSNSRSEMNVSTLELGDSALYLCASSPPPGQGATDTQYFGPGTRLTVL.

The chain links TRBV7-3 to TRBJ1-1, with 9 bases that match TRBD1. CDR1 is SGHTA and CDR2 is FQGTGA in the germline V gene. Trimming at V came to 6 bases and at J to 6 bases, leaving 5 bases not matched to a gene. The CDR3 has 13 amino acids. The CDR3 sequence: CASSRDRVSEAFF. The DNA for the CDR3 is TGTGCCAGCAGTAGGGACAGGGTCTCTGAAGCTTTCTTT.